These T cell receptor beta chains were read from a single sample in a study of T cells after somatic rescue of genetic block. Data came from immunoSEQ multiplex PCR; TCRdb stores just in-frame clones and leaves some out. The sample yields about 110,000 clones, about 93% seen once. The sample taken for sequencing was peripheral blood mononuclear cells (PBMCs). These receptors originate from a woman aged 18-29 years. Each CDR3 is given with its conserved first and last residue. The D gene is left open where the match is weak. Some rows have no size entry. The others give once, few or many, or a class for an expanded clone.

D	V	size	J	CDR3	DNA
TRBD1	TRBV5-1	NA	TRBJ2-5	CASSPYPTGKETQYF	TGCGCCAGCAGCCCCTACCCGACAGGGAAAGAGACCCAGTACTTC
NA	TRBV6-5	NA	TRBJ2-1	CASSQTDGPNEQFF	TGTGCCAGCAGCCAAACGGACGGGCCCAATGAGCAGTTCTTC
NA	TRBV30	NA	TRBJ1-1	CAWSRFNTEAFF	TGTGCCTGGAGTCGATTCAACACTGAAGCTTTCTTT
TRBD1	TRBV19	NA	TRBJ1-2	CASSIGTGGIYGYTF	TGTGCCAGTAGTATAGGGACAGGGGGCATCTATGGCTACACCTTC
NA	TRBV19	once	TRBJ1-3	CASSPPGPSSSGNTIYF	TGTGCCAGTAGTCCCCCGGGACCGTCTTCCTCTGGAAACACCATATATTTT
NA	TRBV7-3	NA	TRBJ2-1	CASSSTGPYNEQFF	TGTGCCAGCAGCTCAACGGGTCCTTACAATGAGCAGTTCTTC
NA	TRBV4-3	NA	TRBJ1-5	CASSPGLGSNQPQHF	TGCGCCAGCAGCCCGGGACTCGGAAGCAATCAGCCCCAGCATTTT
NA	TRBV2	NA	TRBJ1-5	CASSLESGDQPQHF	TGTGCCAGCAGTCTCGAGTCTGGCGATCAGCCCCAGCATTTT
NA	TRBV10-1	NA	TRBJ1-1	CASSQGPEAFF	TGCGCCAGCAGCCAGGGGCCTGAAGCTTTCTTT
NA	TRBV11-2	NA	TRBJ2-7	CASSLGVTTTYEQYF	TGTGCCAGCAGCTTGGGAGTGACAACTACCTACGAGCAGTACTTC
NA	TRBV28	NA	TRBJ1-1	CASSSDLNTEAFF	TGTGCCAGCAGCTCAGACTTGAACACTGAAGCTTTCTTT
NA	TRBV6-5	once	TRBJ2-7	CASSYSVTYEQYF	TGTGCCAGCAGTTACTCGGTGACCTACGAGCAGTACTTC
TRBD1	TRBV9	NA	TRBJ1-6	CASSPRADREGSPLHF	TGTGCCAGCAGCCCAAGAGCGGACAGGGAAGGTTCACCCCTCCACTTT
TRBD1	TRBV7-9	NA	TRBJ2-1	CASSLKGDSPEDEQFF	TGTGCCAGCAGCCTAAAGGGGGACAGTCCCGAGGATGAGCAGTTCTTC
NA	TRBV7-2	once	TRBJ1-4	CASSLAMNEKLFF	TGTGCCAGCAGCTTGGCCATGAATGAAAAACTGTTTTTT
TRBD1	TRBV5-1	NA	TRBJ1-2	CASMDRGRGYGYTF	TGCGCCAGTATGGACAGGGGAAGGGGCTATGGCTACACCTTC
TRBD2	TRBV2	NA	TRBJ2-5	CASCTQPSGGREVKETQYF	TGTGCCAGTTGCACACAACCTAGCGGGGGGAGAGAGGTGAAGGAGACCCAGTACTTC
TRBD1	TRBV27	NA	TRBJ2-7	CASSWSGGHYEQYF	TGTGCCAGCTCCTGGTCAGGGGGCCACTACGAGCAGTACTTC
NA	TRBV5-1	few	TRBJ2-1	CASSLSTANEQFF	TGCGCCAGCAGCTTGTCTACAGCTAATGAGCAGTTCTTC
NA	TRBV18	NA	TRBJ1-1	CASSRGNTEAFF	TGTGCCAGCTCACGGGGGAACACTGAAGCTTTCTTT
TRBD2	TRBV4-1	NA	TRBJ2-5	CASSPALAGALETQYF	TGCGCCAGCAGCCCCGCCCTAGCGGGGGCGTTGGAGACCCAGTACTTC
NA	TRBV18	NA	TRBJ2-3	CASSPRGGDFSTDTQYF	TGTGCCAGCTCACCGAGAGGGGGAGATTTTAGCACAGATACGCAGTATTTT
NA	TRBV19	NA	TRBJ1-1	CASSIDLRQKAFF	TGTGCCAGTAGTATAGATCTGAGGCAGAAAGCTTTCTTT
TRBD2	TRBV20-1	NA	TRBJ2-7	CSASGGYEQYF	TGCAGTGCTAGCGGGGGGTACGAGCAGTACTTC
TRBD1	TRBV18	NA	TRBJ2-7	CASSLTDRVYEQYF	TGTGCCAGCTCACTCACGGACAGGGTCTACGAGCAGTACTTC
NA	TRBV18	NA	TRBJ1-1	CASSSAGKGVAFF	TGTGCCAGCTCCTCAGCGGGGAAAGGCGTAGCTTTCTTT
NA	TRBV11-3	NA	TRBJ1-1	CASSFQWQNTEAFF	TGTGCCAGCAGCTTTCAATGGCAGAACACTGAAGCTTTCTTT
NA	TRBV7-2	NA	TRBJ2-7	CASRLRGRYEQYF	TGTGCCAGCAGACTCAGGGGGAGGTACGAGCAGTACTTC
NA	TRBV27	NA	TRBJ1-5	CASSLQRGPQHF	TGTGCCAGCAGTTTACAGAGGGGGCCCCAGCATTTT
NA	TRBV9	NA	TRBJ1-1	CASSPLLGTEAFF	TGTGCCAGCAGCCCCCTTTTGGGGACTGAAGCTTTCTTT
NA	TRBV5-1	NA	TRBJ2-2	CASSLEAVARRNTGELFF	TGCGCCAGCAGCTTGGAGGCAGTCGCCCGTAGGAACACCGGGGAGCTGTTTTTT
TRBD1	TRBV30	NA	TRBJ1-5	CAWSVQGALGNQPQHF	TGTGCCTGGAGTGTACAGGGGGCATTGGGCAATCAGCCCCAGCATTTT
NA	TRBV4-1	NA	TRBJ1-2	CASSHPSSNLRGYTF	TGCGCCAGCAGCCACCCAAGTTCCAACCTTAGGGGCTACACCTTC
NA	TRBV9	NA	TRBJ1-1	CASSAEETEAFF	TGTGCCAGCAGCGCTGAGGAAACTGAAGCTTTCTTT
NA	TRBV5-1	NA	TRBJ2-2	CASSFGGPNTGELFF	TGCGCCAGCAGCTTCGGGGGTCCGAACACCGGGGAGCTGTTTTTT
TRBD2	TRBV4-1	NA	TRBJ2-3	CASSQRGGAQADTQYF	TGCGCCAGCAGCCAGCGCGGGGGGGCACAGGCAGATACGCAGTATTTT
NA	TRBV28	NA	TRBJ1-2	CASSSQQGSNGYTF	TGTGCCAGCAGTTCCCAACAGGGAAGCAATGGCTACACCTTC
NA	TRBV5-4	NA	TRBJ2-2	CASRLRTDGDRELFF	TGTGCCAGCAGATTACGGACAGATGGTGACCGGGAGCTGTTTTTT
NA	TRBV9	NA	TRBJ2-2	CASTVGDTGELFF	TGTGCCAGCACCGTAGGGGATACCGGGGAGCTGTTTTTT
NA	TRBV6-1	NA	TRBJ2-7	CASSNRDLSSYEQYF	TGTGCCAGCAGTAACCGGGATCTGAGCTCCTACGAGCAGTACTTC
NA	TRBV11-3	NA	TRBJ2-3	CASSTQMLDTQYF	TGTGCCAGCAGCACCCAAATGTTAGATACGCAGTATTTT
NA	TRBV5-6	once	TRBJ2-1	CASSLYDEQFF	TGTGCCAGCAGCTTGTATGATGAGCAGTTCTTC
NA	TRBV18	NA	TRBJ2-2	CASSPSNTGELFF	TGTGCCAGCTCACCCTCGAACACCGGGGAGCTGTTTTTT
TRBD1	TRBV9	NA	TRBJ2-2	CASGRQGSTGELFF	TGTGCCAGCGGGAGACAGGGCTCCACCGGGGAGCTGTTTTTT
NA	TRBV10-3	NA	TRBJ1-1	CAISPALGIDAEAFF	TGTGCCATCAGTCCGGCACTTGGGATTGACGCTGAAGCTTTCTTT
NA	TRBV6-1	NA	TRBJ2-3	CASSEVDGTDTQYF	TGTGCCAGCAGTGAAGTGGACGGGACAGATACGCAGTATTTT
TRBD1	TRBV6-6	NA	TRBJ1-5	CASSYTGESNQPQHF	TGTGCCAGCAGTTACACAGGGGAGAGCAATCAGCCCCAGCATTTT
TRBD1	TRBV19	once	TRBJ1-6	CASKGRQGRDNSPLHF	TGTGCCAGTAAGGGTCGACAGGGGAGGGACAATTCACCCCTCCACTTT